This T cell receptor beta chain was captured by sequencing in a study of control samples from healthy donors and cancer patients. The assay was immunoSEQ multiplex PCR, and TCRdb's table has in-frame clones only and misses some. This sample yields roughly 95,000 clones, of which roughly 92% are seen a single time; about 2.9% belongs to the top ten. The germline V gene has CDR1 SQVTM and CDR2 ANQGSEA. J lost 1 base, V lost 7 bases, and 2 bases had no gene match. The CDR3 totals 12 residues. The chain recombines TRBV29-1 with TRBJ2-3; 7 bases line up with TRBD1. The sequenced sample consisted of blood. This TCR was recovered from a human donor in good health. The donor label of this sample is uncertain. CDR3 in DNA: TGCAGCGCCGGACAGGGCACAGATACGCAGTATTTT. It encodes CSAGQGTDTQYF.